These 21 T cell receptor beta chains originate from one sample sequenced in a study of human T cells and chemical hapten exposure. TCRdb re-called the 5' RACE reads through MiXCR, storing one row per CDR3 protein. The sample includes about 120,000 distinct CDR3 sequences, roughly 19% seen only once; the top ten take around 2.7%. The study extracted total RNA from unfractionated whole blood. The receptors here all came from a human donor in good health.

This clonotype was seen more than once but under ten times. The chain employs TRBV6-5 and TRBJ1-5; 12 nucleotides agree with TRBD1. V lost 2 bases, J lost 7 bases, and 12 bases stayed unmatched. Germline V gene sequence: CDR1 MNHEY, CDR2 SVGAGI. The CDR3 runs to 18 residues. CDR3 coding DNA: TGTGCCAGCAGTTACAGGGGGACAGGGGGCCGAGTAGCCCAGCCCCAGCATTTT. Its protein is CASSYRGTGGRVAQPQHF.

This clonotype was seen a single time. The chain carries TRBV2 and TRBJ2-7, with D hard to call. This CDR3 is built from 13 residues. Germline CDR1 and CDR2: SNHLY and FYNNEI. The ends were cut back, 3 bases at V and 2 bases at J, with 8 bases in the middle. CDR3 DNA: TGTGCCAGCAGTGAGGAAGTAACCTACGAGCAGTACTTC. Protein: CASSEEVTYEQYF.

This clonotype was detected a few times. This chain joins TRBV12-3 or TRBV12-4 and TRBJ1-4; D unresolved. This CDR3 has 12 residues. Trimming pared 1 base from V and 8 bases from J, leaving 5 bases between. In DNA form, the CDR3 reads TGTGCCAGCAGTTTAGGCCTAGAAAAACTGTTTTTT. As protein: CASSLGLEKLFF.

This chain connects TRBV10-3 to TRBJ1-5; 9 bases are a match to TRBD1. The CDR3 spans 17 residues. V was clipped by 2 bases and J by 4 bases; unmatched bases: 9. CDR1 is ENHRY and CDR2 is SYGVKD in the germline V gene. This CDR3 is CAISEHFGQGKNQPQHF. In DNA, the CDR3 is TGTGCCATCAGTGAGCACTTCGGACAGGGGAAAAATCAGCCCCAGCATTTT.

A few counts support this clonotype. The rearrangement uses TRBV29-1 and TRBJ1-2; TRBD1 might be the D (5 bases). The CDR3 sequence is 11 residues long. Germline CDR1 and CDR2: SQVTM and ANQGSEA. Trimming shortened V by 4 bases and J by 6 bases, and 9 bases separated the two germline ends. DNA of the CDR3: TGCAGCGTTGTGGCAGGGAATGGCTACACCTTC. Translated: CSVVAGNGYTF.

The chain recombines TRBV5-6 with TRBJ2-5; D might be TRBD1 (5 bases). The CDR3 covers 15 residues. V lost 0 bases and J 1 base, leaving 10 bases between the germline ends. Germline V gene lookup returns CDR1 SGHDT and CDR2 YYEEEE. The DNA of the CDR3 is TGTGCCAGCAGCTTGGACAGGACCTTCCAAGAGACCCAGTACTTC. Its translation is CASSLDRTFQETQYF.

The chain employs TRBV7-8 and TRBJ1-1; D might be TRBD1 (6 bases). The CDR3 contains 14 residues. The germline V and J ends were trimmed by 1 base and 3 bases, with 9 bases remaining between them. Germline V gene data show CDR1 as SGHVS and CDR2 as FQNEAQ. The CDR3 sequence: CASSLEGDHTEAFF. The CDR3 region has the DNA TGTGCCAGCAGCTTAGAGGGGGACCACACTGAAGCTTTCTTT.

The chain is built from TRBV29-1 and TRBJ2-3; tentatively, D is TRBD1 or TRBD2 (5 bases each). The CDR3 covers 13 residues. CDR1 is SQVTM and CDR2 is ANQGSEA in the germline V gene. V was shortened by 5 bases and J by 1 base, with 10 bases between the two germline ends. The CDR3 here is CSVRGARTDTQYF. The CDR3 region has the DNA TGCAGCGTTCGAGGGGCGCGCACAGATACGCAGTATTTT.

This chain joins TRBV7-2 and TRBJ1-6; D gene unclear. V was pared by 3 bases and J by 9 bases, with 21 bases between. The CDR3 is made up of 17 amino acids. The V gene's germline CDR1 is SGHTA and CDR2 FQGNSA. The CDR3 nucleotides read TGTGCCAGCAGCTTGTTTACAGTTCGAATGGGTAGTTCACCCCTCCACTTT. Its translation is CASSLFTVRMGSSPLHF.

This clonotype was seen a few times. J is TRBJ1-2 and V is TRBV28; D is undetermined. V was pared by 9 bases and J by 4 bases, with 15 bases between. The CDR3 runs to 13 residues. Per the germline V gene, CDR1 is MDHEN and CDR2 is SYDVKM. The CDR3 DNA sequence: TGTGCCAGTCTAACAGATGCAGTCTATGGCTACACCTTC. Its translation is CASLTDAVYGYTF.

This clonotype was counted only a few times. The rearrangement links TRBV29-1 to TRBJ2-3, with 9 bases lining up with TRBD1. CDR3 size: 17 residues. Germline V lookup: CDR1 SQVTM, CDR2 ANQGSEA. J gave up 3 bases and V 0 bases, and 10 bases lay outside the gene matches. The CDR3 DNA sequence: TGCAGCGTTGAAGAAGTTTGGGGACAGGGAAAGACAGATACGCAGTATTTT. Residues: CSVEEVWGQGKTDTQYF.

This chain connects TRBV10-2 to TRBJ1-6, with a weak D call TRBD1 (5 bases). Germline lookup yields CDR1 WSHSY and CDR2 SAAADI. This CDR3 region has 13 residues. V was trimmed by 4 bases and J by 7 bases, leaving 8 bases between them. The chain's CDR3 is CASSAGANSPLHF. CDR3 DNA sequence: TGCGCCAGCAGTGCCGGGGCCAATTCACCCCTCCACTTT.

This chain's CDR3 is CASSLLFRGQRGEKLFF. The CDR3 DNA reads as TGTGCCAGCAGCTTACTCTTCAGGGGGCAAAGGGGTGAAAAACTGTTTTTT. The chain combines TRBV7-2 with TRBJ1-4, with 8 bases that match TRBD1. With V trimmed by 2 bases and J by 7 bases, 12 bases remained unmatched. The CDR3 totals 17 residues. The V gene's germline CDR1 is SGHTA and CDR2 FQGNSA.

This clonotype was observed many times. The V call is TRBV5-1, the J call TRBJ2-6; no clear D gene. The length of the CDR3 is 14 residues. Trimming left V 4 bases short and J 2 bases short, with 7 bases between. In germline, CDR1 is SGHRS, CDR2 YFSETQ. The DNA for the CDR3 is TGCGCCAGCAGCCCCTCTACTGGGGCCAACGTCCTGACTTTC. It translates to CASSPSTGANVLTF.

The CDR3 protein is CASSWTGNYGYTF. In nucleotides, the CDR3 is TGTGCCAGCAGTTGGACAGGGAACTATGGCTACACCTTC. The chain couples TRBV27 to TRBJ1-2; TRBD1 agrees at 8 bases. The V gene's germline CDR1 is MNHEY and CDR2 SMNVEV (reference sequence). This CDR3 has 13 amino acids. With V trimmed by 4 bases and J by 2 bases, 0 bases remained unmatched.

This clonotype was seen a few times. The chain employs TRBV20-1 and TRBJ2-5; the D gene could be TRBD1 or TRBD2 (5 bases each). The V and J ends lost 0 bases and 5 bases respectively, with 16 bases between them. The CDR3 has 15 amino acids. CDR1 and CDR2 (germline): DFQATT, SNEGSKA (reference sequence). The CDR3 coding sequence is TGCAGTGCTAGAGACCCCACCCCTTGGGGGGAGACCCAGTACTTC. It yields the protein CSARDPTPWGETQYF.

The sample holds a few counts of this clonotype. This chain uses TRBV9 with TRBJ2-3; 9 nucleotides line up with TRBD2. The length of the CDR3 is 21 residues. In germline, CDR1 is SGDLS, CDR2 YYNGEE. J lost 4 bases, V lost 4 bases, and 25 bases had no gene match. CDR3 in amino acids: CASSPEGGLAPHLRSPDTQYF. CDR3 sequence (DNA): TGTGCCAGCAGCCCAGAGGGTGGACTAGCGCCACACCTAAGGTCCCCAGATACGCAGTATTTT.

This chain links TRBV14 with TRBJ2-3; D not certain. V was pared by 3 bases and J by 1 base, with 14 bases between. The germline V gene encodes CDR1 SGHDN and CDR2 FVKESK. The CDR3 runs 16 residues. This CDR3 reads CASSQGSVTGTDTQYF. The CDR3 DNA sequence: TGTGCCAGCAGCCAGGGGTCGGTCACCGGCACAGATACGCAGTATTTT.

This rearrangement joins TRBV5-6 to TRBJ2-7; TRBD1 aligns across 8 bases. The CDR3 loop spans 15 amino acids. V gave up 4 bases and J gave up 7 bases; unmatched junction bases: 13. The germline V gene encodes CDR1 SGHDT and CDR2 YYEEEE. CDR3 nucleotides: TGTGCCAGCAGCAAAGACAGGGGTGCGTTCCGGGAGCAGTACTTC. This gives the protein CASSKDRGAFREQYF.

The CDR3 protein is CASSLSGTKTYEQYF. In nucleotides, the CDR3 is TGTGCCAGCAGCCTGTCCGGGACTAAAACCTACGAGCAGTACTTC. The chain uses TRBV7-9 and TRBJ2-7, with 7 bases that match TRBD2. The germline gives CDR1 SEHNR, CDR2 FQNEAQ (reference sequence). The CDR3 has 15 residues. The J segment lost 2 bases and the V segment lost 5 bases, leaving 9 bases of the junction unmatched.

This chain uses TRBV7-8 with TRBJ1-1; a possible D gene is TRBD1 (6 bases). The CDR3 is 15 amino acids. Between the trimmed V and J ends, which lost 5 bases and 0 bases, there was a span of 13 bases. Germline lookup yields CDR1 SGHVS and CDR2 FQNEAQ. The CDR3 sequence is CASSTTGQLNTEAFF. Here the CDR3 DNA reads TGTGCCAGCAGCACTACAGGACAGCTGAACACTGAAGCTTTCTTT. The full variable domain, its missing parts supplied by reference TRBV7-8 and TRBJ1-1, is GAGVSQSPRYKVAKRGQDVALRCDPISGHVSLFWYQQALGQGPEFLTYFQNEAQLDKSGLPSDRFFAERPEGSVSTLKIQRTQQEDSAVYLCASSTTGQLNTEAFFGQGTRLTVV.